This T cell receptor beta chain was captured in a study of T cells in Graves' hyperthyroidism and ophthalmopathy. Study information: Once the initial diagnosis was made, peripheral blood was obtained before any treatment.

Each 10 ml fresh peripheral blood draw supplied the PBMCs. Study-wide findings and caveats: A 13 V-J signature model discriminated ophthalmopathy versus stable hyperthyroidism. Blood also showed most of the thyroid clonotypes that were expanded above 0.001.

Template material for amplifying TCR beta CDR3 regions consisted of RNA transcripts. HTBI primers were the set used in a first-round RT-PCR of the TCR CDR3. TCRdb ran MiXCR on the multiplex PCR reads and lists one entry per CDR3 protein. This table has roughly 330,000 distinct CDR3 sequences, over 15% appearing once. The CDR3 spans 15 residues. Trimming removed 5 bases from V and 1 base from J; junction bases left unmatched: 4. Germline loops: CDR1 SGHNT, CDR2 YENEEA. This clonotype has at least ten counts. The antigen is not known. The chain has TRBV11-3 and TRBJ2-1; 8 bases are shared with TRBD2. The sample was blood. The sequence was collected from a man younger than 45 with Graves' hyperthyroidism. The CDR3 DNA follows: TGTGCCAGCAGCAGCGGGAGTGGGTCCTACAATGAGCAGTTCTTC. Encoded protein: CASSSGSGSYNEQFF.